This TCR beta chain was captured by sequencing in a study of T cells in Graves' hyperthyroidism and ophthalmopathy. Patients aged 18 to 65 had newly diagnosed hyperthyroidism lasting under 2 months. A patient was excluded if there was uncontrolled infection, other autoimmune disease, pregnancy or lactation. Each diagnosis drew on symptoms, thyroxine, TRAb, thyroid ultrasound and orbital computed tomography findings. The authors took PBMCs from 8.5 to 10 ml fresh peripheral blood. CDR1 SGHDT and CDR2 YYEEEE come from the germline V gene. This CDR3 region has 14 residues. Trimming cost V 2 bases and J 2 bases, with 8 bases left between them. TCR beta CDR3 regions were amplified from RNA. The HTBI primer set was used in a first-round RT-PCR of the TCR CDR3. TCRdb ran MiXCR on the multiplex PCR reads and lists one entry per CDR3 protein. The table includes some 740,000 distinct CDR3 sequences, around 15% detected once.

The table lists this clonotype with a few counts. The receptor's source is a woman younger than 35 with Graves' hyperthyroidism. V usage is TRBV5-6 and J usage is TRBJ1-5; no clear D. Input material: blood. DNA of the CDR3: TGTGCCAGCAGCTTCTCTTTGGGCAATCAGCCCCAGCATTTT. Its translation is CASSFSLGNQPQHF.